This TCR beta chain was recorded in a study of T cells after yellow fever vaccination. The TCR cDNA carried a universal primer site and UMIs from 5'RACE template switching. In TCRdb, the 5' RACE reads were re-called with MiXCR into one record per CDR3 protein. The sample yields about 300,000 distinct CDR3 sequences, approximately 10% seen once. This CDR3 comprises 16 residues. Trimming took 1 base from V and 5 from J, leaving 20 bases between them. Germline V gene lookup returns CDR1 SQVTM and CDR2 ANQGSEA. This clonotype appeared many times. Its antigen is undetermined. General study results and limits: Clones that expanded after primary vaccination mostly reappeared after the booster (over 95% CD4, approximately 87% CD8).

The sequenced sample was CD4+ T cells sorted from PBMCs, obtained 5 days after the yellow fever booster vaccination. The rearrangement joins TRBV29-1 to TRBJ1-1; D is unresolved. This receptor was obtained from a man between 18 and 29 years old who received the YFV17D yellow fever vaccine. The CDR3: CSVEAPPWVKGTEAFF. The CDR3 coding sequence is TGCAGCGTTGAAGCACCCCCGTGGGTGAAAGGGACTGAAGCTTTCTTT.